This is a list of T cell receptor beta chains from one sample in a study of synovial regulatory T cells in juvenile arthritis. Using immunoSEQ multiplex PCR, the repertoire was profiled, and TCRdb retains in-frame clones only, with some absent. This sample's table has about 9,500 clones. Sequenced: Treg cells from blood. These receptors all come from a donor aged 2-30 years with juvenile idiopathic arthritis. Each CDR3 is given with its conserved first and last residue. Some rows mark clone size as missing; the rest say once, few, many or name a class of expanded clone.

j_call clone_size v_call cdr3_aa
TRBJ1-4 medium-sized TRBV10-3 CAISEGTGNEKLFF
TRBJ1-1 . TRBV20-1 CSARGNTEAFF
TRBJ1-2 . TRBV6-6 CASSLQGADGYTF
TRBJ2-7 . TRBV7-2 CASSSTGISSYEQYF
TRBJ1-2 medium-sized TRBV10-3 CAIRLDRDGYTF
TRBJ1-2 . TRBV7-8 CASSLAQRGADGYTF
TRBJ2-7 . TRBV7-2 CASSLYSGEAYEQYF
TRBJ2-7 . TRBV7-2 CASRDSGGDYEQYF
TRBJ2-1 . TRBV7-9 CASSLARYEQFF
TRBJ1-5 . TRBV14 CASSRTGGNQPQHF
TRBJ1-2 . TRBV5-6 CASSWQRNVYGYTF
TRBJ1-1 . TRBV7-9 CASSLMWGMNTEAFF
TRBJ2-3 . TRBV5-1 CASSLPTGPGTDTQYF
TRBJ2-7 medium-sized TRBV19 CASSSQLSRYEQYF
TRBJ1-5 . TRBV5-5 CASSSIKWTGTRDQPQHF
TRBJ2-5 . TRBV29-1 CSVATGFVGTQYF